This T cell receptor beta chain was sequenced for a study of glioma-infiltrating T cells (dated by TCRdb to between 2015 and 2016). Notes on the research overall: The study sequenced TCR alpha- and beta-chain repertoires from glioma tissue, from non-neoplastic brain tissue and from matched peripheral blood mononuclear cells. To measure how far tissue and blood T-cell populations diverged, each tissue-infiltrating repertoire was compared against the peripheral blood repertoire of the same patient. The paired cohort comprised three low-grade glioma patients, about 8 primary glioblastoma patients and three non-glioma patients contributing non-neoplastic brain tissue. The investigation overall reported the following: Tissue and blood shared very few CDR3 sequences, a result attributed to high CDR3 diversity and limited sampling. Small numbers underpinned the group comparisons: about eight glioblastoma patients, three low-grade glioma patients and three non-neoplastic patients. VJ-independent divergence between tissue and blood was below expectation in non-neoplastic patients but above expectation in all gliomas, especially low-grade gliomas.

Regarding this clonotype: The antigen it binds to is not known. This clone may be a read error of a much larger clone one base away.

The iRepertoire nested amplicon-rescue multiplex PCR (arm-PCR) platform was used to amplify TCR alpha and beta CDR3 regions from RNA. For one-step reverse transcription and amplification, roughly 95-450 ng of tissue mRNA or PBMC total RNA was used as input. Following bead purification, Illumina adapters were added by a secondary multiplex PCR, and the libraries were gel-purified between 200 and 400 bp. Internal 6-nucleotide barcodes were carried by the libraries and were used for demultiplexing. Libraries were sequenced on an Illumina MiSeq with 2x220 or 2x250 nucleotide paired-end reads. In the authors' own workflow: FLASH 1.2.11 was used to merge paired reads, and BWA-MEM then aligned the reads to the GRCh37 human genome before TRA and TRB reads were extracted. For V and J assignment, an IMGT-derived reference of cassette sequences and CDR3 motifs that included pseudogenes was used. Reads were translated in three frames, and productive CDR3s were defined by a C…FGXG motif without stop codons. Unique combinations of V-J cassette pair and CDR3 amino acid sequence were defined as clonotypes. Filtering of reads was based on Hamming distance, with the threshold set by the sequence error rate of each sample in mapped regions. The public sequencing data were trimmed at Q25 with fastp and processed into clonotypes with MiXCR by TCRdb, which kept only in-frame beta chains. Each entry is one CDR3 protein sequence, shown with its most common DNA and genes. The V and J calls here are based on TCRdb, not the publication. For this sample there are around 100,000 distinct CDR3 sequences; about 30% appear just once. 35% to 55% of the sample rests with the top ten.

Sequencing used glioma tissue, nonneoplastic brain tissue, or PBMCs (not recorded which). The clonotype was recovered from a human donor with low-grade glioma or glioblastoma, undergoing nonglioma brain surgery, or in good health (not recorded which).

The CDR3 region has the sequence CSALFPRLRYF. The base sequence is TGCAGTGCGCTATTCCCTCGGCTCCGGTACTTC. The chain couples TRBV20-1 to TRBJ2-5, with the D gene too uncertain to name. Looking up the germline V gene (reference sequence) yields CDR1 DFQATT and CDR2 SNEGSKA. V is pared back by 6 bases and J by 13 bases, with 18 bases lying between the germline termini. There are 11 amino acids in the CDR3, from cysteine to phenylalanine inclusive. The kept DNA is CDR3 alone, 33 bases in frame from the first base.